The present T cell receptor (beta chain) was sequenced within a study of T cells expressing NK-cell markers. As for the study in general: From sorted CD3+CD56+NKG2C+, CD3+CD56+NKG2C- and CD3+CD56-NKG2C+ T cells came the TCR beta repertoires.

The CDR3 has 17 amino acids. Germline V gene lookup returns CDR1 LNHDA and CDR2 SQIVND (reference sequence). TCRdb re-called the 5' RACE reads; every CDR3 protein appears as one record, without DNA. This sample's table reports 200,000 to 300,000 distinct CDR3 sequences. This clonotype was sampled from a man aged 18 to 30 in good health. Sequenced input: blood T cells: a sorted CD56 or NKG2C T cell subset, CD4+ or CD8+ T cells, or bulk PBMC T cells (not recorded which). V and J are TRBV19 and TRBJ2-1; TCRdb calls TRBD2, which cannot be checked without DNA. This chain's CDR3 is CASSLLAGGTSYNEQFF.